The entry that follows covers one T cell receptor (beta chain) sequence. The data were taken from a study of blood T cell repertoires in COVID-19. Whole-study context: T cells, B-cell-depleted T cells, or PBMCs provided the cDNA or gDNA that served as material.

In the study's own analysis: Amplification from reference gene primers served as the basis for estimated nucleated cell counts. Profiled with immunoSEQ multiplex PCR; TCRdb holds only in-frame clones, not every one. That table supplies the V and J calls and clone size; D and trimming were determined from the DNA. The repertoire holds some 490,000 clones, 80% to 90% seen once, with roughly 3.2% in the top ten. J gave up 9 bases and V 2 bases, and 8 bases lay outside the gene matches. CDR3 size: 15 residues. The V gene's germline CDR1 is SGHTA and CDR2 FQGTGA. V usage is TRBV7-3 and J usage is TRBJ2-1, with 9 bases fitting TRBD1. Specimen: peripheral blood. This clonotype was sampled from a human donor in a cohort sampled during active COVID-19. This CDR3 reads CASSLLGQGEGEQFF. The CDR3, as DNA: TGTGCCAGCAGCTTATTGGGACAGGGTGAAGGTGAGCAGTTCTTC.